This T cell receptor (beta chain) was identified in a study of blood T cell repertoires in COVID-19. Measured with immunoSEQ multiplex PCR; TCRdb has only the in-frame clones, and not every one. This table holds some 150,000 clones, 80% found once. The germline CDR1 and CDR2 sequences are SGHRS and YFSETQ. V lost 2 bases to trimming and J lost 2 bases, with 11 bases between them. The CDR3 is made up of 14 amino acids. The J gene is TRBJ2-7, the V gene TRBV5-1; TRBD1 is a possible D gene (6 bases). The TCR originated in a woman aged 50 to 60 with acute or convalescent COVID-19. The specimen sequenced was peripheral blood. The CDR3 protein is CASSLERGTYEQYF. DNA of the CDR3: TGCGCCAGCAGCTTAGAGAGGGGGACCTACGAGCAGTACTTC.